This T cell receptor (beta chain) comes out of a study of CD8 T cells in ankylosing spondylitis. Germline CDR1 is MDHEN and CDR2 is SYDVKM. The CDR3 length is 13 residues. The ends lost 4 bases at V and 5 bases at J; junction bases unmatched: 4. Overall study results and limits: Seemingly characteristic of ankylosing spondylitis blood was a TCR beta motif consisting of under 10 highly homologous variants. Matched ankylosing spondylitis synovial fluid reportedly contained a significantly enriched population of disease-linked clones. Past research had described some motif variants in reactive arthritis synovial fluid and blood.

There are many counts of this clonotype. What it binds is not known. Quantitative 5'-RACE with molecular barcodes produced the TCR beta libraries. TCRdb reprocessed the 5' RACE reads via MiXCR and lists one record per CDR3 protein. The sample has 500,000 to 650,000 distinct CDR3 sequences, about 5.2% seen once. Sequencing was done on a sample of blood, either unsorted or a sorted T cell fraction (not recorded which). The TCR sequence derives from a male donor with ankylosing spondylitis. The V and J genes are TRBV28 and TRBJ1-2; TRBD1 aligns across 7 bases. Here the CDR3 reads CASSSGQLYGYTF. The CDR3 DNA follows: TGTGCCAGCAGTTCGGGACAGCTGTATGGCTACACCTTC.